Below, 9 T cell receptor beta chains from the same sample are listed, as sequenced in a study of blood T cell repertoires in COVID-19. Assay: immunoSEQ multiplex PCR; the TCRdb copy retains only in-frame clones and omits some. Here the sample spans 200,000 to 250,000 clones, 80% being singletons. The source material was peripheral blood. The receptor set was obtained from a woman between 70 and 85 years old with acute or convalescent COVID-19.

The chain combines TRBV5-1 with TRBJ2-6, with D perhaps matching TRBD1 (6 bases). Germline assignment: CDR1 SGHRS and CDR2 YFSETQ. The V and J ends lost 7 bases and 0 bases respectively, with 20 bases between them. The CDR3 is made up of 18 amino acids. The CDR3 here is CASQHTGPWTSGANVLTF. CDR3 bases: TGCGCCAGCCAACATACAGGGCCCTGGACCTCTGGGGCCAACGTCCTGACTTTC.

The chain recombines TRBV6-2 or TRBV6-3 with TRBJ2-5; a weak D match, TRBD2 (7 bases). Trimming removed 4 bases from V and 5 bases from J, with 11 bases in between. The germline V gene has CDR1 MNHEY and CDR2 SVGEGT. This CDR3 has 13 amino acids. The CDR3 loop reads CASSWGGVETQYF. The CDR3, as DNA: TGTGCCAGCAGTTGGGGGGGCGTGGAGACCCAGTACTTC.

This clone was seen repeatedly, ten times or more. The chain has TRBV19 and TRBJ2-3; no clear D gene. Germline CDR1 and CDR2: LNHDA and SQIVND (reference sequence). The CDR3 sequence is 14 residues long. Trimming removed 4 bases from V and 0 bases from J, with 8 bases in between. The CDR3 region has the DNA TGTGCCAGTAGTAACCAACTGAGCACAGATACGCAGTATTTT. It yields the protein CASSNQLSTDTQYF. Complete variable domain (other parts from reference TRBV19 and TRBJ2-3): DGGITQSPKYLFRKEGQNVTLSCEQNLNHDAMYWYRQDPGQGLRLIYYSQIVNDFQKGDIAEGYSVSREKKESFPLTVTSAQKNPTAFYLCASSNQLSTDTQYFGPGTRLTVL.

The CDR3 bases are TGCAGCGTTGGACCGGGACAGGGGTTGGGTGAAAAACTGTTTTTT. Residues: CSVGPGQGLGEKLFF. The chain uses TRBV29-1 and TRBJ1-4, with TRBD1 identical over 10 bases. Germline V lookup: CDR1 SQVTM, CDR2 ANQGSEA. This CDR3 comprises 15 residues. V shed 4 bases and J 7 bases; nucleotides not matched to a gene: 9.

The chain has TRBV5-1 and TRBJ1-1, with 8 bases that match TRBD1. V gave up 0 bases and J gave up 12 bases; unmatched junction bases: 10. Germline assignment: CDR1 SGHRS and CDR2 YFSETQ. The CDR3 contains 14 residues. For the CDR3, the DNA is TGCGCCAGCAGCTTGGAGCGGACAGGGTTTGTTTCTTTCTTT. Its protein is CASSLERTGFVSFF.

The CDR3 DNA is TGTGCCAGCAGCCGGCCGGGACAGGGGGCAGGTACGCAGTATTTT. Protein product: CASSRPGQGAGTQYF. The chain carries TRBV7-3 and TRBJ2-3; 12 positions agree with TRBD1. J lost 8 bases, V lost 5 bases, and 8 bases had no gene match. Germline assignment: CDR1 SGHTA and CDR2 FQGTGA. The CDR3 spans 15 residues.

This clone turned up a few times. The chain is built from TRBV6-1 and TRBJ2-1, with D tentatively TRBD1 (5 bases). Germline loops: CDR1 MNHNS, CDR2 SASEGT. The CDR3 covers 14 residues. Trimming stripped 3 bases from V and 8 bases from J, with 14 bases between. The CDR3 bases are TGTGCCAGCAGTGAGGGGCCCGACTTCTATGAGCAGTTCTTC. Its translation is CASSEGPDFYEQFF.

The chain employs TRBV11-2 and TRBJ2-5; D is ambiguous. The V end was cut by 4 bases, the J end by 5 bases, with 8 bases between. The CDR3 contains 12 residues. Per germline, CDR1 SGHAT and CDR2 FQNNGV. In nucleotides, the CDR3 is TGTGCCAGCAGCTCCCCCAGGGAGACCCAGTACTTC. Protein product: CASSSPRETQYF.

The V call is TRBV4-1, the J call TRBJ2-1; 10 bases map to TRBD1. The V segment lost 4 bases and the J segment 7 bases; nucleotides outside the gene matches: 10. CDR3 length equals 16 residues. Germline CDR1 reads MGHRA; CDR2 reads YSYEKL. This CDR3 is CASSRVLGTGENEQFF. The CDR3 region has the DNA TGCGCCAGCAGCCGTGTTCTCGGGACAGGGGAAAATGAGCAGTTCTTC.